A selection of T cell receptor beta chains follows, all from one sample in a study of blood T cell repertoires in COVID-19. Using immunoSEQ multiplex PCR, the repertoire was profiled, and TCRdb retains in-frame clones only, with some absent. Of some 260,000 clones listed, approximately 88% are singletons. The source material was peripheral blood. The receptors derive from a woman in her seventies with COVID-19, enrolled during active disease. Both conserved end residues are part of each CDR3.

V gene | CDR3 protein
TRBV7-2 | CASSPQRESQYF
TRBV27 | CASSSDRGDGYTF
TRBV15 | CATSRAREGTTDTQYF
TRBV19 | CASSVGLAGPYEQYF
TRBV20-1 | CSASPGQGYGYTF
TRBV3-1/TRBV3-2 | CASTVQGAYEQYF
TRBV5-1 | CASSVARGYEQYF
TRBV24-1 | CATSASDRGVGQPQHF
TRBV4-2 | CASSLEGRGREKLFF
TRBV28 | CASRDRGNTEAFF
TRBV19 | CASSIGPDNQPQHF
TRBV5-1 | CASSPGGGVSYEQYF
TRBV7-2 | CASSLTTGGYGYTF
TRBV4-1 | CASSRERQGGSEQYF
TRBV30 | CAWRGHSNEKLFF
TRBV6-6 | CASSYDSLGNTGELFF
TRBV15 | CATSRGTGPAGGTEAFF
TRBV19 | CASSSWSRGSGNTEAFF
TRBV7-2 | CASSLQADRGQAFF
TRBV3-1/TRBV3-2 | CASSQDSGGEAGGSEQYF
TRBV19 | CASSIAGPPRTGELFF
TRBV23-1 | CASSQWGQENYEQYF
TRBV28 | CASTKGGDTEAFF
TRBV5-1 | CASSTGQGGPYNEQFF
TRBV30 | CAWSVPGSDNQPQHF
TRBV5-1 | CASSPEGGLADEQYF
TRBV4-2 | CASSQVGGTTNSPLHF
TRBV20-1 | CSASFQSTDTQYF